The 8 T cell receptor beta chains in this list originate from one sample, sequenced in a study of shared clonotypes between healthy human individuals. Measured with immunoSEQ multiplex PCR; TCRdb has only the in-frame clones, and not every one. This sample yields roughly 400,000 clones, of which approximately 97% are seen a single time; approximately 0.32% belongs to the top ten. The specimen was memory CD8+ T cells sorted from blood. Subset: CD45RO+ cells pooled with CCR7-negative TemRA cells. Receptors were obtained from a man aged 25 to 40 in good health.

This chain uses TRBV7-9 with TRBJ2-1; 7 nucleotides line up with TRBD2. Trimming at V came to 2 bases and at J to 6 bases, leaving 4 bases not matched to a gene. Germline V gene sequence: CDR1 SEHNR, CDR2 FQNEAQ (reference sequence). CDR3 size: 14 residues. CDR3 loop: CASSLWSSGNEQFF. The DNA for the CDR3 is TGTGCCAGCAGCTTATGGTCTAGCGGCAATGAGCAGTTCTTC.

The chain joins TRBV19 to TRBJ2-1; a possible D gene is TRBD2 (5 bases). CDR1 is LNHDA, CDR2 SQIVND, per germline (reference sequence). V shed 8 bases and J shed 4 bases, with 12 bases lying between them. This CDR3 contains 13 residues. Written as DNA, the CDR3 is TGTGCCAGTCAGAGGGAAGGTTACAATGAGCAGTTCTTC. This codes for CASQREGYNEQFF.

The CDR3 nucleotides are TGTGCCAGCAGTTCATACGGGACTAGCGGCTACAATGAGCAGTTCTTC. This gives the protein CASSSYGTSGYNEQFF. The rearrangement uses TRBV27 and TRBJ2-1; TRBD2 agrees at 11 bases. There are 16 residues in the CDR3. After removal of 4 bases from V and 3 bases from J, the junction contained 5 bases not matched to a gene. The germline V gene has CDR1 MNHEY and CDR2 SMNVEV (reference sequence).

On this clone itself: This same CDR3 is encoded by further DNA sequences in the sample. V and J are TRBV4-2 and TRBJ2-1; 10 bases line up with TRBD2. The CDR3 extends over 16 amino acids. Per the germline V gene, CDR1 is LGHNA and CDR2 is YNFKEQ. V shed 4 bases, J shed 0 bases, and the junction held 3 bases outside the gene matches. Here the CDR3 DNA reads TGTGCCAGCAGCCCGAGCGGGAGGGGCTCCTACAATGAGCAGTTCTTC. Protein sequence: CASSPSGRGSYNEQFF.

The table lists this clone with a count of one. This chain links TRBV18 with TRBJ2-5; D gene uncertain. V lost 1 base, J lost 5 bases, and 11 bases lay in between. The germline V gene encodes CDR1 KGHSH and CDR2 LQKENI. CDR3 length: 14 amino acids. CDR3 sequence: CASSPLYWKETQYF. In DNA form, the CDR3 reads TGTGCCAGCTCACCACTTTACTGGAAGGAGACCCAGTACTTC.

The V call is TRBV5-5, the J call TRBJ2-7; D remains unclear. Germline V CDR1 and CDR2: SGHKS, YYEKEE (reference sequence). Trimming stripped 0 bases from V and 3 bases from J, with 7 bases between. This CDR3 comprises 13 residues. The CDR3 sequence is CASSLGPIYEQYF. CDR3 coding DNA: TGTGCCAGCAGCTTGGGACCGATCTACGAGCAGTACTTC.

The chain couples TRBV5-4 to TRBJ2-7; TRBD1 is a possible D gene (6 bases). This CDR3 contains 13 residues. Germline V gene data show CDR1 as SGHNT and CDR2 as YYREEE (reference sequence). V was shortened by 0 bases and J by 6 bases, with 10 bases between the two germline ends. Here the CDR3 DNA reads TGTGCCAGCAGCTTGGCAGGGGCAGTCGAGCAGTACTTC. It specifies CASSLAGAVEQYF.

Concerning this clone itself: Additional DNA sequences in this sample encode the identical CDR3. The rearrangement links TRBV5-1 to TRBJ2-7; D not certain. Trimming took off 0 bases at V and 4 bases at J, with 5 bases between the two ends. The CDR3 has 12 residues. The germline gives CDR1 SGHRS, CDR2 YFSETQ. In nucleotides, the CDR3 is TGCGCCAGCAGCTTGGGGTTTTACGAGCAGTACTTC. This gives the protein CASSLGFYEQYF.